A single sample gave rise to the 8 T cell receptor beta chains below, sequenced in a study of T cell responses to AZD1222 COVID-19 vaccine. TCRdb's table, derived via immunoSEQ multiplex PCR, lists solely in-frame clones and lacks some. Of 120,000 or so clones listed, 84% are singletons. The sequenced sample was peripheral blood, obtained 28 days after the second AZD1222 dose. These receptors were obtained from an adult who received the AZD1222 COVID-19 vaccine.

The chain couples TRBV3-1 (or the pseudogene TRBV3-2) to TRBJ1-4, with no clear D. The CDR3 loop spans 16 amino acids. Germline V gives CDR1 LGHDT, CDR2 YNNKEL (reference sequence). Trimming left V 4 bases short and J 5 bases short, with 17 bases between. The CDR3 coding sequence is TGTGCCAGCAGCCTTGTCGGCGGGGAGGTGAATGAAAAACTGTTTTTT. Encoded protein: CASSLVGGEVNEKLFF.

The chain joins TRBV19 to TRBJ1-5; 9 bases agree with TRBD1. Trimming removed 4 bases from V and 5 bases from J; junction bases left unmatched: 6. The V gene's germline CDR1 is LNHDA and CDR2 SQIVND (reference sequence). This CDR3 spans 15 amino acids. The chain's CDR3 is CASSSAQGAYQPQHF. CDR3 nucleotide sequence: TGTGCCAGTAGTAGTGCACAGGGGGCATATCAGCCCCAGCATTTT.

This sequence joins TRBV29-1 and TRBJ1-1, with D unclear. Looked up from germline, CDR1 is SQVTM and CDR2 is ANQGSEA. CDR3 length equals 12 residues. The V and J ends lost 6 bases and 2 bases respectively, with 10 bases between them. The CDR3 region has the DNA TGCAGCGTCGCACAGTTCAACACTGAAGCTTTCTTT. This codes for CSVAQFNTEAFF.

Written as DNA, the CDR3 is TGTGCCAGCAGTTTTGGACAGGGGGCGATATCTGGTGGCTACACCTTC. Its translation: CASSFGQGAISGGYTF. The chain is built from TRBV6-5 and TRBJ1-2; 11 bases line up with TRBD1. V was pared by 4 bases and J by 7 bases, with 11 bases of the junction left unmatched. Per germline, CDR1 MNHEY and CDR2 SVGAGI. The CDR3 covers 16 residues.

The chain uses TRBV11-1 and TRBJ2-3, with D possibly being TRBD1 or TRBD2 (5 bases each). V lost 5 bases, J lost 0 bases, and 9 bases lay in between. The CDR3 runs to 14 residues. Germline assignment: CDR1 SGHAT and CDR2 FQDESV (reference sequence). The CDR3: CASSPRGSTDTQYF. CDR3 DNA sequence: TGTGCCAGCAGCCCTCGGGGCAGCACAGATACGCAGTATTTT. The full variable domain, rest sourced from reference TRBV11-1 and TRBJ2-3, is EAEVAQSPRYKITEKSQAVAFWCDPISGHATLYWYRQILGQGPELLVQFQDESVVDDSQLPKDRFSAERLKGVDSTLKIQPAELGDSAMYLCASSPRGSTDTQYFGPGTRLTVL.

This clone was recorded a few times. This chain connects TRBV4-2 to TRBJ2-5, with D perhaps given as TRBD1 or TRBD2 (5 bases each). The CDR3 totals 16 residues. V lost 1 base and J 9 bases, leaving 21 bases between the germline ends. Germline CDR1 LGHNA, CDR2 YNFKEQ. The CDR3 protein is CASSQGQTGTAASQYF. CDR3 nucleotide sequence: TGTGCCAGCAGCCAAGGCCAAACCGGGACCGCCGCGTCCCAGTACTTC.

The chain employs TRBV5-1 and TRBJ2-5; the D is unclear. Germline V gives CDR1 SGHRS, CDR2 YFSETQ. This CDR3 has 15 amino acids. The V end was cut by 4 bases, the J end by 5 bases, with 18 bases between. The CDR3 DNA sequence: TGCGCCAGCAGCCCCTACCAGACGTTAAGGGAGACCCAGTACTTC. It encodes CASSPYQTLRETQYF.

The chain joins TRBV7-2 to TRBJ2-3; a possible D gene is TRBD2 (6 bases). The germline gives CDR1 SGHTA, CDR2 FQGNSA. V gave up 5 bases and J gave up 4 bases, with 13 bases separating them. The CDR3 has 14 residues. CDR3 loop: CASSPGGLADTQYF. In nucleotides, the CDR3 is TGTGCCAGCAGCCCTGGGGGGTTGGCAGATACGCAGTATTTT.